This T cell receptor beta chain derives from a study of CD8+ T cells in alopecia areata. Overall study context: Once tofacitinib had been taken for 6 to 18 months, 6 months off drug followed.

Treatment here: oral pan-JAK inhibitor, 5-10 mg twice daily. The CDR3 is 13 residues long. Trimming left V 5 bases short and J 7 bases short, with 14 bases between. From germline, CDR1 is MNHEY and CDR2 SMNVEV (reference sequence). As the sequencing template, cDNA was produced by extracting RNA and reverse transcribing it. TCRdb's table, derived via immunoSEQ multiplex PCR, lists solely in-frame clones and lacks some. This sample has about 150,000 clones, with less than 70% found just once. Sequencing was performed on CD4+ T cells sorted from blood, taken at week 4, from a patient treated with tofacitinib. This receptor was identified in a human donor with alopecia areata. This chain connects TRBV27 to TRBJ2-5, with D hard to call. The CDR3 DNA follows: TGTGCCAGCAGTGCATCCCCTATCGGGACCCAGTACTTC. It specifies CASSASPIGTQYF.